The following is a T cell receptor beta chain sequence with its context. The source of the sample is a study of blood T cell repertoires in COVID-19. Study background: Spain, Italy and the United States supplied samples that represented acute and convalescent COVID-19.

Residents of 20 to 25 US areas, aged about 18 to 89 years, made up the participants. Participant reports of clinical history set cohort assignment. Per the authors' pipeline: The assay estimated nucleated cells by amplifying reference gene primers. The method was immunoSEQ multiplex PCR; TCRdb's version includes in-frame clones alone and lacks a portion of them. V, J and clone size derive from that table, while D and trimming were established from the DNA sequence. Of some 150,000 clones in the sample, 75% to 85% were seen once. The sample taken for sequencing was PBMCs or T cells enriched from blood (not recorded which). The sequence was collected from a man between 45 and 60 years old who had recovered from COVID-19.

In nucleotides, the CDR3 is TGTGCCAGTACCATCCCGGGAACCCGCGTACCTGAAGCTTTCTTT. This encodes CASTIPGTRVPEAFF. The chain combines TRBV19 with TRBJ1-1; no clear D. The V gene's germline CDR1 is LNHDA and CDR2 SQIVND (reference sequence). Trimming stripped 7 bases from V and 6 bases from J, with 21 bases between. This CDR3 contains 15 residues. The full variable domain, with the rest looked up from reference TRBV19 and TRBJ1-1, is DGGITQSPKYLFRKEGQNVTLSCEQNLNHDAMYWYRQDPGQGLRLIYYSQIVNDFQKGDIAEGYSVSREKKESFPLTVTSAQKNPTAFYLCASTIPGTRVPEAFFGQGTRLTVV.